These 17 T cell receptor beta chains were all obtained from the same sample, sequenced in a study of blood T cell repertoires in COVID-19. Generated by immunoSEQ multiplex PCR, the TCRdb table keeps only in-frame clones and is missing some. The sample contains over 60,000 clones, approximately 80% of which appear only once. Sequencing was carried out using peripheral blood. These receptors were collected from a woman aged 80 or over with acute or convalescent COVID-19.

V usage is TRBV21-1 and J usage is TRBJ1-5; TRBD1, the table's D call, was not compared with the DNA. TRBV21-1 is termed a pseudogene. This CDR3 has 17 amino acids. CDR3 sequence: CASSKEVQGFLSQPQHF. The CDR3 DNA sequence: TGTGCCAGCAGCAAAGAGGTCCAGGGATTCTTGTCACAGCCCCAGCATTTT.

The rearrangement uses TRBV7-3 and TRBJ1-4, with D possibly TRBD1 on 6 matching bases. This CDR3 is 14 amino acids long. The germline V and J ends were trimmed by 5 bases and 8 bases, with 15 bases remaining between them. Germline-derived CDR1 and CDR2 are SGHTA and FQGTGA. Here the CDR3 reads CASSPGQGDEKLFF. The CDR3 coding sequence is TGTGCCAGCAGCCCGGGACAAGGGGACGAAAAACTGTTTTTT.

This clone was counted between two and nine times. V is TRBV10-1 and J is TRBJ2-1; 10 positions match TRBD2. The germline V gene has CDR1 WNHNN and CDR2 SYGVQD (reference sequence). V dropped 0 bases and J dropped 8; count of bases not matched to a gene: 4. CDR3 length equals 15 residues. Here the CDR3 DNA reads TGCGCCAGCAGTGAGTCTGGACTAGCGGCCGATGAGCAGTTCTTC. It codes for CASSESGLAADEQFF.

This clone has more than one count but fewer than ten. The chain carries TRBV19 and TRBJ2-7; 8 bases are shared with TRBD2. The length of the CDR3 is 14 residues. Per the germline V gene, CDR1 is LNHDA and CDR2 is SQIVND (reference sequence). The junction had 3 bases not matched to a gene; V was cut back by 5 bases and J by 0 bases. CDR3 DNA: TGTGCCAGTAGTGTAGCGGGGAGCTCCTACGAGCAGTACTTC. It yields the protein CASSVAGSSYEQYF.

The chain combines TRBV28 with TRBJ2-7; TRBD2 agrees at 8 bases. Germline values: CDR1 MDHEN, CDR2 SYDVKM. This CDR3 has 17 amino acids. The trim removed 6 bases at V and 5 bases at J, leaving 18 bases unmatched. The CDR3, as DNA: TGTGCCAGCAGAAGATACTCGGGGACTAGTTTTGCCCACGAGCAGTACTTC. Protein product: CASRRYSGTSFAHEQYF.

This clone was seen only once. The J gene is TRBJ1-5, the V gene TRBV27, with D unclear. The germline CDR1 and CDR2 sequences are MNHEY and SMNVEV (reference sequence). The CDR3 has 18 amino acids. Between the trimmed V and J ends, which lost 6 bases and 1 base, there was a span of 22 bases. The CDR3 spells CASSLTSHTGRSNQPQHF. The CDR3 nucleotides are TGTGCCAGCAGCTTAACCTCCCACACGGGTCGGAGCAATCAGCCCCAGCATTTT.

This chain connects TRBV5-4 to TRBJ2-7; 9 bases line up with TRBD1. Germline values: CDR1 SGHNT, CDR2 YYREEE (reference sequence). The CDR3 is made up of 15 amino acids. V shed 0 bases and J 2 bases; nucleotides not matched to a gene: 3. The CDR3 DNA reads TGTGCCAGCAGCTTGGGACAGGGGGGGACCTACGAGCAGTACTTC. Translating it yields CASSLGQGGTYEQYF.

The chain is built from TRBV18 and TRBJ2-7; 9 positions agree with TRBD1. J lost 9 bases, V lost 4 bases, and 10 bases had no gene match. CDR1 and CDR2 from the germline V gene are KGHSH and LQKENI. The CDR3 has 14 residues. CDR3 protein: CASSLGQGWLVQYF. The DNA for the CDR3 is TGTGCCAGCTCACTCGGACAGGGGTGGTTAGTGCAGTACTTC.

The chain has TRBV7-8 and TRBJ1-2; D is possibly TRBD1 (6 bases). Between the trimmed V and J ends, which lost 7 bases and 9 bases, there was a span of 24 bases. Germline V gene sequence: CDR1 SGHVS, CDR2 FQNEAQ. This CDR3 is built from 15 residues. Written as DNA, the CDR3 is TGTGCCAGCACCCTACGAGGTGTGCTGGGGGCTAGCTACACCTTC. Its translation: CASTLRGVLGASYTF.

Only one count was recorded for this clone. One end of the junction fails to match germline, which may point to a read error. The V call is TRBV19, the J call TRBJ2-5; D is undetermined. The CDR3 has 9 residues. The V gene's germline CDR1 is LNHDA and CDR2 SQIVND (reference sequence). The DNA of the CDR3 is TGCTCTCGCCAAGAGACCCAGTACTTC. Residues: CSRQETQYF. Based on the CDR3 plus reference TRBV19 and TRBJ2-5, the full variable domain is DGGITQSPKYLFRKEGQNVTLSCEQNLNHDAMYWYRQDPGQGLRLIYYSQIVNDFQKGDIAEGYSVSREKKESFPLTVTSAQKNPTAFYLCSRQETQYFGPGTRLLVL.

The V and J genes are TRBV7-3 and TRBJ2-1; 8 nucleotides align to TRBD2. V was pared by 5 bases and J by 14 bases, with 8 bases of the junction left unmatched. The CDR3 loop spans 12 amino acids. Germline V gives CDR1 SGHTA, CDR2 FQGTGA. The CDR3: CASSHRTSWEFF. The CDR3 region has the DNA TGTGCCAGCAGCCACCGGACTAGCTGGGAGTTCTTC.

The chain couples TRBV5-1 to TRBJ2-5; D gene unclear. Trimming took off 3 bases at V and 5 bases at J, with 5 bases between the two ends. The CDR3 totals 11 residues. Germline-derived CDR1 and CDR2 are SGHRS and YFSETQ. The CDR3 loop reads CASSSRETQYF. The CDR3 DNA sequence: TGCGCCAGCAGCTCCAGGGAGACCCAGTACTTC. Together with reference TRBV5-1 and TRBJ2-5, the CDR3 gives the full variable domain: KAGVTQTPRYLIKTRGQQVTLSCSPISGHRSVSWYQQTPGQGLQFLFEYFSETQRNKGNFPGRFSGRQFSNSRSEMNVSTLELGDSALYLCASSSRETQYFGPGTRLLVL.

The V gene is TRBV4-2, the J gene TRBJ1-5; 9 bases line up with TRBD1. The CDR3 has 16 residues. The germline gives CDR1 LGHNA, CDR2 YNFKEQ. V lost 4 bases to trimming and J lost 1 base; unmatched junction nucleotides: 5. DNA of the CDR3: TGTGCCAGCAGCCCTAGGACAGGGGCAAGCAATCAGCCCCAGCATTTT. Protein sequence: CASSPRTGASNQPQHF.

The V gene is TRBV30, the J gene TRBJ1-5; 8 bases match TRBD1. This CDR3 has 14 residues. Germline lookup yields CDR1 GTSNPN and CDR2 SVGIG (reference sequence). Losses at the gene ends were 3 bases for V and 7 bases for J; bases not matched to a gene: 8. The CDR3 DNA reads as TGTGCCTGGAGCCCACCAGGGGGCGGCCAGCCCCAGCATTTT. Its protein is CAWSPPGGGQPQHF.

As for this clone: Other DNA variants within this sample encode the same CDR3. This chain joins TRBV7-9 and TRBJ2-2; 12 nucleotides align to TRBD2. The germline V gene has CDR1 SEHNR and CDR2 FQNEAQ (reference sequence). Unmatched junction bases numbered 4, after V lost 4 bases and J lost 7 bases. The CDR3 is 15 amino acids. The CDR3 loop reads CASSSGLAGVGELFF. CDR3 DNA sequence: TGTGCCAGCAGCTCGGGACTAGCGGGCGTCGGGGAGCTGTTTTTT. Variable domain in full (rest from reference TRBV7-9 and TRBJ2-2): DTGVSQNPRHKITKRGQNVTFRCDPISEHNRLYWYRQTLGQGPEFLTYFQNEAQLEKSRLLSDRFSAERPKGSFSTLEIQRTEQGDSAMYLCASSSGLAGVGELFFGEGSRLTVL.

The chain joins TRBV19 to TRBJ1-4; no firm D call. Germline CDR1 is LNHDA and CDR2 is SQIVND (reference sequence). V was cut by 5 bases and J by 0 bases, with 13 bases left in between. The CDR3 length is 16 residues. The DNA for the CDR3 is TGTGCCAGTAGTTACCAGCGACCTGCAACTAATGAAAAACTGTTTTTT. Translated, it gives CASSYQRPATNEKLFF.

The chain employs TRBV6-5 and TRBJ2-1; 11 bases fit TRBD2. CDR1 MNHEY and CDR2 SVGAGI come from the germline V gene. V lost 7 bases to trimming and J lost 8 bases; unmatched junction nucleotides: 7. This CDR3 region has 14 residues. The CDR3 nucleotides are TGTGCCAGCATCCTGACTAGCGGGAAATATGAGCAGTTCTTC. Translation gives CASILTSGKYEQFF.